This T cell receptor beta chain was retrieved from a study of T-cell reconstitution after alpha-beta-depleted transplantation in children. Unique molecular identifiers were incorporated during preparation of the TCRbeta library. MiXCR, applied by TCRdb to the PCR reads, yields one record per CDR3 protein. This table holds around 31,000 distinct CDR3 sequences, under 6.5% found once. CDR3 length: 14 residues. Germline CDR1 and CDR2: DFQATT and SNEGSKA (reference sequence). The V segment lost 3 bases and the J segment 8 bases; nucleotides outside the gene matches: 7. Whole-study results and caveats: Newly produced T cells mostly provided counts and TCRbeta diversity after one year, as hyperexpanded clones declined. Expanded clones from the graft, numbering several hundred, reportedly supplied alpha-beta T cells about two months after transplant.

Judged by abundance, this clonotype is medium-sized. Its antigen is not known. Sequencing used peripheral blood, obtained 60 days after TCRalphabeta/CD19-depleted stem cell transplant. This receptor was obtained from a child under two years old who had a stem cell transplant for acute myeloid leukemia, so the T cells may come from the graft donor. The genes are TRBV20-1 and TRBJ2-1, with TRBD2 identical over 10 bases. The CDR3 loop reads CSARLAGVGDEQFF. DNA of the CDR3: TGCAGTGCTAGGCTAGCGGGAGTAGGTGATGAGCAGTTCTTC.